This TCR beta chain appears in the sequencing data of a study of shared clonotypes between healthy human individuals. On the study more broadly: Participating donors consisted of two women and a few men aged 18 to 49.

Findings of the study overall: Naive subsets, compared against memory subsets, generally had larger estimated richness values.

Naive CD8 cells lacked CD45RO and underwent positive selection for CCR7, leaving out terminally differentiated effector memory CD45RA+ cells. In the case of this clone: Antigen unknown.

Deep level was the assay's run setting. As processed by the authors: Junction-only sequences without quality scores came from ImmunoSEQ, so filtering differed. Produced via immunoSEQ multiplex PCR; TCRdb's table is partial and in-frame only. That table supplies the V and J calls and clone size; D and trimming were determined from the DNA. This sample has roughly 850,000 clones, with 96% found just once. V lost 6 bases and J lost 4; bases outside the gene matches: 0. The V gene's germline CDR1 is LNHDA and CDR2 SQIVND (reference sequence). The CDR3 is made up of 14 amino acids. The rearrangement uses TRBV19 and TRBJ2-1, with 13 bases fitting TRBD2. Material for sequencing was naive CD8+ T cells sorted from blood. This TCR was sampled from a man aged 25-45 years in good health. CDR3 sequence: CASRLAGGYNEQFF. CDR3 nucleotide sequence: TGTGCCAGTAGACTAGCGGGAGGGTACAATGAGCAGTTCTTC.